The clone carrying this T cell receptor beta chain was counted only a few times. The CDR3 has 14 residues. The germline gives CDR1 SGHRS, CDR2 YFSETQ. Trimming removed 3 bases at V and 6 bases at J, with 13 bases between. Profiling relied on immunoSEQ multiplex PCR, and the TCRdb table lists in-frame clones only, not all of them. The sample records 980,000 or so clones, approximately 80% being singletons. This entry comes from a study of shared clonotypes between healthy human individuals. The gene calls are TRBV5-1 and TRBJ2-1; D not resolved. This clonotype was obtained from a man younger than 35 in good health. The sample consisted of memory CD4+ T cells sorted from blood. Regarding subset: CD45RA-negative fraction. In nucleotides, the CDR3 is TGCGCCAGCAGCTCAACCGGACCAATCAATGAGCAGTTCTTC. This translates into CASSSTGPINEQFF.